A selection of T cell receptor beta chains follows, all from one sample in a study of OX40 agonist ivuxolimab in advanced cancers. The assay was immunoSEQ multiplex PCR, and TCRdb's table has in-frame clones only and misses some. The repertoire holds 44,000 or so clones, about 90% seen once, with roughly 3.4% in the top ten. The sequencing used CD4+ or CD8+ T cells sorted from blood, collected in a trial of the OX40 agonist ivuxolimab. The receptors come from an adult with an advanced solid tumor such as melanoma, head and neck, liver or kidney cancer. Each CDR3 is given with its conserved first and last residue. The D gene is left open where the match is weak. Size tells how often a clone was seen (once, few, many) or the class of an expanded clone, and some rows leave it out.

NA	TRBJ1-4	15	NA	TRBV19	TGTGCCAGTAGACCAAAGACAGGCCTCGGGTCTGAACTGTTTTTT	CASRPKTGLGSELFF
NA	TRBJ1-2	14	NA	TRBV5-6	TGTGCCAGCAGCTTGACAGGAGGGTCAGGTGGCTACACCTTC	CASSLTGGSGGYTF
TRBD2	TRBJ2-2	17	NA	TRBV5-5	TGTGCCAGCAGCTTCCCGGAGCGGGAGCGGAGGACCGGGGAGCTGTTTTTT	CASSFPERERRTGELFF
NA	TRBJ2-3	15	NA	TRBV11-2	TGTGCCAGCAGCTTAGCGCTAGAGGGAACAGATACGCAGTATTTT	CASSLALEGTDTQYF
NA	TRBJ2-3	15	NA	TRBV6-1	TGTGCCAGCATCAGGACGGGTCCTAGCACAGATACGCAGTATTTT	CASIRTGPSTDTQYF
NA	TRBJ2-5	16	NA	TRBV5-4	TGTGCCAGCAGCTTGGCTGGTAGGGACAGCGGGGAGACCCAGTACTTC	CASSLAGRDSGETQYF
TRBD1	TRBJ2-3	17	NA	TRBV13	TGTGCCAGCAGGACTTCTCTGACAGGGGTCGGCGCAGATACGCAGTATTTT	CASRTSLTGVGADTQYF
NA	TRBJ1-1	12	NA	TRBV30	TGTGCCTGGAGTGTACAAAAGGGCGCAGCTTTCTTT	CAWSVQKGAAFF
NA	TRBJ2-3	17	NA	TRBV21-1	TGTGCCAGCAGCAAAGAAGCGGCTAGCGGGGGGAGTGATACGCAGTATTTT	CASSKEAASGGSDTQYF
NA	TRBJ1-2	13	NA	TRBV10-3	TGTGCCATCAGTGAGAACGGATACTATGGCTACACCTTC	CAISENGYYGYTF
NA	TRBJ1-1	13	once	TRBV7-2	TGTGCCAGCAGCCCCCCGGGGCGCACTGAAGCTTTCTTT	CASSPPGRTEAFF
TRBD1	TRBJ2-7	13	NA	TRBV15	TGTGCCACCAGGAGGGACAGAACGCGCGAGCAGTACTTC	CATRRDRTREQYF
NA	TRBJ2-2	15	NA	TRBV5-1	TGCGCCAGCTCGAGGAGATTTGTGAACACCGGGGAGCTGTTTTTT	CASSRRFVNTGELFF
TRBD1	TRBJ1-5	15	NA	TRBV30	TGTGCCTGGAGTCCGATAGGGGGCGTCGGACAGCCCCAGCATTTT	CAWSPIGGVGQPQHF
NA	TRBJ1-1	15	NA	TRBV6-5	TGTGCCAGCAGCCGAGACCTATCGACGAACACTGAAGCTTTCTTT	CASSRDLSTNTEAFF
NA	TRBJ2-3	12	NA	TRBV7-8	TGTGCCAGCAGCTTAGGCGGGAATACGCAGTATTTT	CASSLGGNTQYF
NA	TRBJ2-7	16	NA	TRBV6-5	TGTGCCAGCAGTTTAACGCGACCCCGGACCTCCTACGAGCAGTACTTC	CASSLTRPRTSYEQYF
NA	TRBJ2-2	14	NA	TRBV30	TGTGCCTGGAGTCGTCGACCTCTTCCAAGGGAGCTGTTTTTT	CAWSRRPLPRELFF
TRBD1	TRBJ2-5	14	NA	TRBV18	TGTGCCAGCTCACCAGACAGGGACGTGAAGACCCAGTACTTC	CASSPDRDVKTQYF
TRBD1	TRBJ2-7	16	NA	TRBV4-3	TGCGCCAGCAGCCACAGGAGACAGGGGGCGTTGTACGAGCAGTACTTC	CASSHRRQGALYEQYF
NA	TRBJ2-7	13	few	TRBV5-1	TGCGCCAGCAGCTCTGGGGGCTCCTACGAGCAGTACTTC	CASSSGGSYEQYF
TRBD2	TRBJ2-5	15	NA	TRBV19	TGTGCCAGTAGTGACGCGGGGGGTGGTTGGGAGACCCAGTACTTC	CASSDAGGGWETQYF
NA	TRBJ2-3	15	NA	TRBV7-2	TGTGCCAGCAGCCCCAGAGCGGCTAGCACAGATACGCAGTATTTT	CASSPRAASTDTQYF
NA	TRBJ2-3	16	NA	TRBV19	TGTGCCAGTAGTACCGCCCCCCCCGGGAGCACAGATACGCAGTATTTT	CASSTAPPGSTDTQYF
TRBD1	TRBJ1-1	15	few	TRBV19	TGTGCCAGTAGGGAGGCCAGGGGGCAAAACACTGAAGCTTTCTTT	CASREARGQNTEAFF
TRBD1	TRBJ1-1	15	NA	TRBV28	TGTGCCAGCAGACTACAGGGGAATCGGGCCACTGAAGCTTTCTTT	CASRLQGNRATEAFF
TRBD2	TRBJ2-1	15	NA	TRBV10-2	TGCGCCAGCATAGAGGCGGGAGCGAACAACAATGAGCAGTTCTTC	CASIEAGANNNEQFF
TRBD2	TRBJ2-1	17	NA	TRBV28	TGTGCCAGCAGCTTTCCCATAGCGGGGGGATCCTACAATGAGCAGTTCTTC	CASSFPIAGGSYNEQFF
TRBD1	TRBJ1-1	14	NA	TRBV15	TGTGCCACCAGCAAGGACAGGGTGGTGGATGAAGCTTTCTTT	CATSKDRVVDEAFF
TRBD2	TRBJ2-1	14	few	TRBV28	TGTGCCAGCTTCGACAGCGGGGCGTACAATGAGCAGTTCTTC	CASFDSGAYNEQFF
NA	TRBJ2-2	18	NA	TRBV11-2	TGTGCCAGCAGTCACATAAGGGGACCGGGAACGAACACCGGGGAGCTGTTTTTT	CASSHIRGPGTNTGELFF
NA	TRBJ2-3	16	NA	TRBV4-1	TGCGCCAGCAGCCCGATCCCTGGAGCCATCGCAGATACGCAGTATTTT	CASSPIPGAIADTQYF
TRBD1	TRBJ2-1	14	NA	TRBV6-4	TGTGCCAGCAGCATAAGACAGGGATACAATGAGCAGTTCTTC	CASSIRQGYNEQFF
NA	TRBJ2-3	15	NA	TRBV4-3	TGCGCCAGCAGCCAAGATCGGGCTTCCACAGATACGCAGTATTTT	CASSQDRASTDTQYF
NA	TRBJ1-1	14	once	TRBV10-3	TGTGCCATCAGTCCAACGGGTATGAACACTGAAGCTTTCTTT	CAISPTGMNTEAFF
NA	TRBJ2-5	13	few	TRBV19	TGTGCCAGTAGCTTAGGACTTTACGAGACCCAGTACTTC	CASSLGLYETQYF
NA	TRBJ2-7	14	NA	TRBV27	TGTGCCAGCAGTTCCAATAGCAGGGTCACCGAGCAGTACTTC	CASSSNSRVTEQYF
NA	TRBJ1-5	13	few	TRBV2	TGTGCCAGCAGTGGGGGTGGCAATCAGCCCCAGCATTTT	CASSGGGNQPQHF
NA	TRBJ1-2	13	NA	TRBV7-2	TGTGCCAGCAGCTTAGCAGGGACCCCTGGCTACACCTTC	CASSLAGTPGYTF
TRBD1	TRBJ2-7	15	NA	TRBV7-7	TGTGCCAGCAGCTTGGGACAGGGCCGCACCTACGAGCAGTACTTC	CASSLGQGRTYEQYF
NA	TRBJ1-2	15	NA	TRBV7-6	TGTGCCAGCAGCACCCTAGCCCGCGCCGTGGGTGGCTACACCTTC	CASSTLARAVGGYTF
NA	TRBJ1-6	16	once	TRBV7-2	TGTGCCAGCAGCCTAGACGAGACGGCCCGAGCTTCACCCCTCCACTTT	CASSLDETARASPLHF
NA	TRBJ2-1	13	once	TRBV6-5	TGTGCCAGCAGGGAAATTCTGGGCCATGAGCAGTTCTTC	CASREILGHEQFF
NA	TRBJ2-7	14	NA	TRBV2	TGTGCCAGCAGTGACGAGCAGGGGACCTACGAGCAGTACTTC	CASSDEQGTYEQYF
TRBD1	TRBJ2-7	14	NA	TRBV19	TGTGCCAGTAGTATCGGGCAGGGGGCTGACGAGCAGTACTTC	CASSIGQGADEQYF
NA	TRBJ1-2	13	NA	TRBV6-5	TGTGCCAGCAGTTACTCTGCGTCCAATGGCTACACCTTC	CASSYSASNGYTF
NA	TRBJ2-7	15	NA	TRBV7-2	TGTGCCAGCAGCTCTATAGGGACTGAATTCTACGAGCAGTACTTC	CASSSIGTEFYEQYF
TRBD2	TRBJ2-1	16	NA	TRBV2	TGTGCCAGCAGGCCTGGTTCTAGCGGCCGGGGGGGTGAGCAGTTCTTC	CASRPGSSGRGGEQFF